This T cell receptor (beta chain) stems from a study of blood T cell repertoires in COVID-19. Study in general: From T cells, B-cell-depleted T cells, or PBMCs came the material, which was cDNA or gDNA.

The V gene's germline CDR1 is DFQATT and CDR2 SNEGSKA (reference sequence). This CDR3 has 16 amino acids. Deletions cut 3 bases from V and 5 bases from J, with 17 bases between. Libraries were prepared by immunoSEQ multiplex PCR; TCRdb keeps only in-frame clonotypes and omits some of them. Among 140,000 or so clones, over 75% were seen once, and the ten largest hold around 2.9%. This clone is a singleton in its sample. The gene calls are TRBV20-1 and TRBJ1-6, with a tentative D call TRBD1 (5 bases). The TCR originated in a man in his fifties or sixties with acute or convalescent COVID-19. The sequenced material came from peripheral blood. The CDR3 nucleotides read TGCAGTGCTAGTGATATGCAGGGTGGGCATAATTCACCCCTCCACTTT. This translates into CSASDMQGGHNSPLHF.